Listed here are 3 T cell receptor beta chains from one sample, sequenced in a study of blood T cells in healthy people across ages. A second PCR of about 7 to 12 cycles used a sample-barcoded 5' primer and a J-beta primer mix. TCRdb ran MiXCR on the 5' RACE reads and lists one entry per CDR3 protein. The data contain about 1.5 million distinct CDR3 sequences, 42% of them singletons. The sequencing input was blood. The origin of the receptors is a young woman in good health.

The chain has TRBV12-3 or TRBV12-4 and TRBJ2-2; 13 bases are a match to TRBD2. Germline trimming cut 6 bases from V and 6 bases from J; bases unmatched to any gene: 7. The CDR3 is made up of 16 amino acids. DNA of the CDR3: TGTGCCAGCAGACGGACTAGCGGGAGCGCTCCCGGGGAGCTGTTTTTT. This encodes CASRRTSGSAPGELFF.

This clonotype occurred once. The chain joins TRBV9 to TRBJ2-7, with a possible D match to TRBD2 (5 bases). V was shortened by 3 bases and J by 7 bases, with 14 bases between the two germline ends. Per germline, CDR1 SGDLS and CDR2 YYNGEE. CDR3 length: 13 residues. The CDR3 coding sequence is TGTGCCAGCAGCGCCCCTAGCTTACATGAGCAGTACTTC. It translates to CASSAPSLHEQYF.

The chain is built from TRBV5-1 and TRBJ2-7; D remains unclear. V was trimmed by 5 bases and J by 1 base, leaving 16 bases between them. The germline V gene encodes CDR1 SGHRS and CDR2 YFSETQ. This CDR3 is built from 15 residues. CDR3: CASSSRSTRSYEQYF. DNA of the CDR3: TGCGCCAGCAGTTCACGATCTACTCGGTCCTACGAGCAGTACTTC.